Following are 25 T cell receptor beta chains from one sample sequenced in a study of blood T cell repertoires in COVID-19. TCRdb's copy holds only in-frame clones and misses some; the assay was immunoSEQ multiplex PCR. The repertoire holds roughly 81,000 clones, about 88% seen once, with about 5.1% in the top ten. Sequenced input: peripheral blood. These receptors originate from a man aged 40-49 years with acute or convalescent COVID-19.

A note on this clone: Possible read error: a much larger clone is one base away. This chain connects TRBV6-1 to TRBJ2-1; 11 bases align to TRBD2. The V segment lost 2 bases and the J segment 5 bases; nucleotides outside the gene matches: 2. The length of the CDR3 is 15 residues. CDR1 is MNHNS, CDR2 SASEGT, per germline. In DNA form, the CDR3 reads TGTGCCAGCAGTGAACTAGCGGGAGGAAACAATGAGCAGTTCTTC. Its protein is CASSELAGGNNEQFF.

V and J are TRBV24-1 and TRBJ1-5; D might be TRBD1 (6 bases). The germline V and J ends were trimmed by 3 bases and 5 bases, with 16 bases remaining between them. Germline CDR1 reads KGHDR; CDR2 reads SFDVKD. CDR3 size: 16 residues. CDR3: CATSDPAPDSHQPQHF. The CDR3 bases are TGTGCCACCAGTGATCCAGCGCCGGACAGCCATCAGCCCCAGCATTTT.

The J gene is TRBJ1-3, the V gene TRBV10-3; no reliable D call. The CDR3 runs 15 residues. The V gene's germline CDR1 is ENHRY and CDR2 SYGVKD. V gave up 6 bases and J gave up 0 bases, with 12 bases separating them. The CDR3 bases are TGTGCCATCAGCCGATCGACATCCTCTGGAAACACCATATATTTT. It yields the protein CAISRSTSSGNTIYF.

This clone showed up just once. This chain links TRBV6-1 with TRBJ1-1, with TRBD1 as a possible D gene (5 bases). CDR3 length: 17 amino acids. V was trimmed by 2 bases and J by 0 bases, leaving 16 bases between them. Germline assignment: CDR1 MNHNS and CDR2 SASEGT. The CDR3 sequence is CASSEWTNGGMNTEAFF. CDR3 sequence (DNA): TGTGCCAGCAGTGAATGGACCAACGGGGGTATGAACACTGAAGCTTTCTTT.

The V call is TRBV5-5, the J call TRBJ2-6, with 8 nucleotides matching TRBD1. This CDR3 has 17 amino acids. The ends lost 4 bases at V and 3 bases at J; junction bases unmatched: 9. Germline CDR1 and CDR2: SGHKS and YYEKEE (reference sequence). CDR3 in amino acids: CASSLKGQGSGANVLTF. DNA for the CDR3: TGTGCCAGCAGCCTCAAAGGACAGGGTAGTGGGGCCAACGTCCTGACTTTC.

CDR3 sequence (DNA): TGTGCCAGCAGTTACGAGGGACTAGCGGGAGCCATTAACACCTACGAGCAGTACTTC. Its translation is CASSYEGLAGAINTYEQYF. The rearrangement links TRBV6-2 or TRBV6-3 to TRBJ2-7; 14 bases are shared with TRBD2. CDR3 length equals 19 residues. Germline CDR1 reads MNHEY; CDR2 reads SVGEGT. The junction had 11 bases not matched to a gene; V was cut back by 2 bases and J by 2 bases.

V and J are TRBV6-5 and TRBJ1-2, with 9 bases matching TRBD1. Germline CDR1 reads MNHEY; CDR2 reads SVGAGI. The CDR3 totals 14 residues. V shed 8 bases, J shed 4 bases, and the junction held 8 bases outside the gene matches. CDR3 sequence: CASGGGTGPYGYTF. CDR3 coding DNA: TGTGCCAGCGGGGGGGGGACAGGGCCCTATGGCTACACCTTC.

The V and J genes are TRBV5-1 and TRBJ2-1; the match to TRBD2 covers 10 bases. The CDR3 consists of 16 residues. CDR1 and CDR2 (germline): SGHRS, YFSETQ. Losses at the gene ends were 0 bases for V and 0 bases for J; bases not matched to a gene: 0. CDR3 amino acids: CASSLGLAGSYNEQFF. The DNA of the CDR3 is TGCGCCAGCAGCTTGGGACTAGCGGGCTCCTACAATGAGCAGTTCTTC.

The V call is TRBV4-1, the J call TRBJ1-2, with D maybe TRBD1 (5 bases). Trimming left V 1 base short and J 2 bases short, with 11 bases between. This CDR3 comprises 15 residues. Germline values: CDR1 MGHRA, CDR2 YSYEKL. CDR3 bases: TGCGCCAGCAGCCAAGGGCAGGGAGGAAACTATGGCTACACCTTC. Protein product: CASSQGQGGNYGYTF.

CDR3 sequence: CASSEPPGSQISYEQYF. CDR3 coding DNA: TGTGCCAGCAGCGAACCACCCGGGTCCCAGATCTCCTACGAGCAGTACTTC. The chain joins TRBV21-1 to TRBJ2-7; TRBD2 is taken as the D call from the table, unchecked against the DNA. TRBV21-1 is designated a pseudogene. The CDR3 sequence is 17 residues long.

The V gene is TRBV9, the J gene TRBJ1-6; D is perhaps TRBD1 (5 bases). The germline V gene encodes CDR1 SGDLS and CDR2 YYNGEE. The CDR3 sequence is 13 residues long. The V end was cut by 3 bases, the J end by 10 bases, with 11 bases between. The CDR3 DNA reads TGTGCCAGCAGCGCTATACAGGAATCACCCCTCCACTTT. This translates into CASSAIQESPLHF.

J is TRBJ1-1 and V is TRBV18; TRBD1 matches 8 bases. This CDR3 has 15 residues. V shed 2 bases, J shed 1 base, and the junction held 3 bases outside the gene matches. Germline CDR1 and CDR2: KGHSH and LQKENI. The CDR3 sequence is CASSPGTGKNTEAFF. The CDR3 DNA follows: TGTGCCAGCTCACCAGGGACAGGAAAGAACACTGAAGCTTTCTTT.

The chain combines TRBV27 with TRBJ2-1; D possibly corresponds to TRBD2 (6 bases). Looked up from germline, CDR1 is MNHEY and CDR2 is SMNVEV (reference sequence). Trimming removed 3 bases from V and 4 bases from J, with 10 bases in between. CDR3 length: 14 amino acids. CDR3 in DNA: TGTGCCAGCAGTTTCGCGGGGCCGTACAATGAGCAGTTCTTC. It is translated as CASSFAGPYNEQFF.

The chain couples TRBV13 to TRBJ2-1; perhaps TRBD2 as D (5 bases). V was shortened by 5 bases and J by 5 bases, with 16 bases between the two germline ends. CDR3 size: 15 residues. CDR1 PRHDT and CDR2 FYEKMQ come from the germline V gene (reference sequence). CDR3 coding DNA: TGTGCCAGCAGCCTCCTGCGACGGGGAGACAATGAGCAGTTCTTC. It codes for CASSLLRRGDNEQFF.

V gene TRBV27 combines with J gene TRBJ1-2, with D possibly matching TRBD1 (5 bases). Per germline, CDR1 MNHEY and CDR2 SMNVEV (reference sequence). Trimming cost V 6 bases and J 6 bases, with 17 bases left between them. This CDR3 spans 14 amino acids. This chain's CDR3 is CASSDSPGPDGYTF. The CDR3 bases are TGTGCCAGCAGCGACTCACCAGGGCCGGATGGCTACACCTTC.

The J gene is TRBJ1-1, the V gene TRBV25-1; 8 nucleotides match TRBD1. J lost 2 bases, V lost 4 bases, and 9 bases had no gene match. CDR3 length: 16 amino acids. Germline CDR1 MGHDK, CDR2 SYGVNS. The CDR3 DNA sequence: TGTGCCAGCAGTGCGGACAGGGACTCAATTAACACTGAAGCTTTCTTT. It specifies CASSADRDSINTEAFF.

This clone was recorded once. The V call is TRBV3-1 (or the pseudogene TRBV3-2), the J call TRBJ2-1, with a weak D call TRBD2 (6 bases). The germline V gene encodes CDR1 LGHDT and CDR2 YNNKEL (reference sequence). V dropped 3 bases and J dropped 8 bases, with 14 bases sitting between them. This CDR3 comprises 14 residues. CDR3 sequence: CASSHHTSIDEQFF. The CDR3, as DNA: TGTGCCAGCAGCCACCATACTAGCATTGATGAGCAGTTCTTC.

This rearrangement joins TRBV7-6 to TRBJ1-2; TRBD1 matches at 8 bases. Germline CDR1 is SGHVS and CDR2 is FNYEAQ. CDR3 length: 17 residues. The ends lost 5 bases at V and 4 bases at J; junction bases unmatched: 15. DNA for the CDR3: TGTGCCAGCAGCCCGGGACAGGCAGTCAGTCACCTCTATGGCTACACCTTC. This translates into CASSPGQAVSHLYGYTF.

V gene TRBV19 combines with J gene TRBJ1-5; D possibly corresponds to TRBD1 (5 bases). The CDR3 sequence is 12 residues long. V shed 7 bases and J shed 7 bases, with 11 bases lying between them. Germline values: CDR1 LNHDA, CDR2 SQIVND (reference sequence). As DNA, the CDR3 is TGTGCCAGTAAGTCAGGGATCCAGCCCCAGCATTTT. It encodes CASKSGIQPQHF.

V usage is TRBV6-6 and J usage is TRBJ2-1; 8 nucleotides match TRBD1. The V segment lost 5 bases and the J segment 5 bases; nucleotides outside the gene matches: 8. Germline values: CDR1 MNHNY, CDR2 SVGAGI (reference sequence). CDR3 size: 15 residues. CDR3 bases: TGTGCCAGCAGTACAGGACAGGGATTGAACAATGAGCAGTTCTTC. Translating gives CASSTGQGLNNEQFF.

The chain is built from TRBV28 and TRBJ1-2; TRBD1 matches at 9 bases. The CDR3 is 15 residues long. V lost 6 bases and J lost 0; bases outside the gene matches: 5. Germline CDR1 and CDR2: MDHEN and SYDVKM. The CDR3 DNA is TGTGCCAGCAGCAACACAGGGGGCGCTAACTATGGCTACACCTTC. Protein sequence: CASSNTGGANYGYTF.

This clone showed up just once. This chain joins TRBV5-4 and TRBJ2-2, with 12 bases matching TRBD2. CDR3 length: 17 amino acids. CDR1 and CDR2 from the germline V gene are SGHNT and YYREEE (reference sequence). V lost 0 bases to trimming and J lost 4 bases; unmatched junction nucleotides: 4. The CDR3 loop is CASSLDLAGGGTGELFF. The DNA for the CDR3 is TGTGCCAGCAGCTTGGATCTAGCGGGAGGGGGCACCGGGGAGCTGTTTTTT. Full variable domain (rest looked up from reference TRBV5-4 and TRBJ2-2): ETGVTQSPTHLIKTRGQQVTLRCSSQSGHNTVSWYQQALGQGPQFIFQYYREEENGRGNFPPRFSGLQFPNYSSELNVNALELDDSALYLCASSLDLAGGGTGELFFGEGSRLTVL.

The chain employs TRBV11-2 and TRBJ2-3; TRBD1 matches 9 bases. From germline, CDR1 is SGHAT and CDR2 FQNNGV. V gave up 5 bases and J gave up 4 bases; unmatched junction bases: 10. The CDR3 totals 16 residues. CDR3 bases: TGTGCCAGCAGCACAAACCGGGACAGGGTCTCAGATACGCAGTATTTT. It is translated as CASSTNRDRVSDTQYF.

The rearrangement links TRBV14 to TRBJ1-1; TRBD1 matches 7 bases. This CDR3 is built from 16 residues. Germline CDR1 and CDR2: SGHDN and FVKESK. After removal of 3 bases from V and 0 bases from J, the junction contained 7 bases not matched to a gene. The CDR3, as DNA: TGTGCCAGCAGCCAGAGGACAGGCTCTATGAACACTGAAGCTTTCTTT. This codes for CASSQRTGSMNTEAFF.

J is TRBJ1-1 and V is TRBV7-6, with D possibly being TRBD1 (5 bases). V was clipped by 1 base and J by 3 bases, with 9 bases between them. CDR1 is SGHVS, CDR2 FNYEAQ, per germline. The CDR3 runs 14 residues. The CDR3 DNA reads TGTGCCAGCAGCTTAGGCGGACAACACACTGAAGCTTTCTTT. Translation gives CASSLGGQHTEAFF.